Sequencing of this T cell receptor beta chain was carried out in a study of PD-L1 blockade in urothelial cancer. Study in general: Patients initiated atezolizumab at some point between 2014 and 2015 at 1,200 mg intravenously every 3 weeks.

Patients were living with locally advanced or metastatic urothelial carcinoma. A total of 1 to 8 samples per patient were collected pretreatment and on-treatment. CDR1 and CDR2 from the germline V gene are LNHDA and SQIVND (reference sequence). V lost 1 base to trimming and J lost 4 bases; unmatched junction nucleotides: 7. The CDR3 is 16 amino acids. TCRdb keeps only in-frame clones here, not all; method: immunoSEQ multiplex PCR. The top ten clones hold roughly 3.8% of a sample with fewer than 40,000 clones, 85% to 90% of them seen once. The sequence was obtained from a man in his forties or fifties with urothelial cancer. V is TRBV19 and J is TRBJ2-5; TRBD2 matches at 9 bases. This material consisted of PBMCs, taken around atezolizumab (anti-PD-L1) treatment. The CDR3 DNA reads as TGTGCCAGTAGTATAGTCGCGGGGGGGCCCCTAGAGACCCAGTACTTC. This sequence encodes CASSIVAGGPLETQYF. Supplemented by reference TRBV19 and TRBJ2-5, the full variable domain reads DGGITQSPKYLFRKEGQNVTLSCEQNLNHDAMYWYRQDPGQGLRLIYYSQIVNDFQKGDIAEGYSVSREKKESFPLTVTSAQKNPTAFYLCASSIVAGGPLETQYFGPGTRLLVL.